The next 32 T cell receptor beta chains were all read from a single sample in a study of T cell clones after liver transplantation (dated 2019 in TCRdb). Receptors were amplified or captured by the immunoSEQ multiplex PCR assay. Held by TCRdb, this immuneACCESS table contains in-frame sequences only and omits some clones. Under half of the omission traces to an unresolved V gene where checked; the cause of the rest is unknown. Recorded for this sample are approximately 72,000 clones; roughly nine tenths of them occurred a single time. Of the sample, less than 3.5% is held by the ten largest clones. Per the publication, the time point label means: pre-transplant. Sample: CD4+ T cells from blood, taken before liver transplant. The receptors come from a human donor who received a liver transplant.

V usage is TRBV5-1 and J usage is TRBJ1-2, with a possible D match to TRBD1 (6 bases). The V end was cut by 2 bases, the J end by 4 bases, with 21 bases between. The V gene's germline CDR1 is SGHRS and CDR2 YFSETQ. This CDR3 spans 17 amino acids. The CDR3 here is CASSFIGETGLRYGYTF. Here the CDR3 DNA reads TGCGCCAGCAGCTTTATCGGAGAGACAGGTCTGCGCTATGGCTACACCTTC.

J is TRBJ1-2 and V is TRBV6-5; D is ambiguous. V was pared by 6 bases and J by 6 bases, with 14 bases between. Germline CDR1 reads MNHEY; CDR2 reads SVGAGI. The CDR3 loop spans 13 amino acids. The CDR3 reads CASRSGLSHGYTF. The CDR3 DNA is TGTGCCAGCAGATCCGGACTTAGCCATGGCTACACCTTC.

This clone was picked up a small number of times. This chain joins TRBV7-8 and TRBJ2-7; D unclear. Germline V gene sequence: CDR1 SGHVS, CDR2 FQNEAQ. The CDR3 sequence is 12 residues long. V dropped 6 bases and J dropped 2 bases, with 8 bases sitting between them. DNA for the CDR3: TGTGCCAGCAGTGTTCGACCCTACGAGCAGTACTTC. This codes for CASSVRPYEQYF.

This chain joins TRBV6-5 and TRBJ2-7; TRBD1 is a possible D gene (6 bases). The germline V gene encodes CDR1 MNHEY and CDR2 SVGAGI. Trimming took 5 bases from V and 9 from J, leaving 20 bases between them. This CDR3 has 14 amino acids. The CDR3 is CASSRTADLGWQYF. DNA of the CDR3: TGTGCCAGCAGTAGGACAGCCGACTTGGGGTGGCAGTACTTC.

V and J are TRBV7-8 and TRBJ1-3; unclear D gene. The germline gives CDR1 SGHVS, CDR2 FQNEAQ. The germline V and J ends were trimmed by 5 bases and 0 bases, with 14 bases remaining between them. The CDR3 contains 16 residues. The CDR3 bases are TGTGCCAGCAGCCTGCTTAACGGCGGCTCTGGAAACACCATATATTTT. Its protein product is CASSLLNGGSGNTIYF.

V and J are TRBV28 and TRBJ2-3, with 8 bases that match TRBD2. Looked up from germline, CDR1 is MDHEN and CDR2 is SYDVKM. V shed 2 bases, J shed 6 bases, and the junction held 10 bases outside the gene matches. CDR3 length equals 16 residues. In DNA, the CDR3 is TGTGCCAGCAGTTTAACTAGCGGTGCCTTGGGGGATACGCAGTATTTT. It translates to CASSLTSGALGDTQYF. The full variable domain, completed using reference TRBV28 and TRBJ2-3, is DVKVTQSSRYLVKRTGEKVFLECVQDMDHENMFWYRQDPGLGLRLIYFSYDVKMKEKGDIPEGYSVSREKKERFSLILESASTNQTSMYLCASSLTSGALGDTQYFGPGTRLTVL.

CDR3 DNA: TGCGCCAGCACCCCCGCCGGCCTAGTCGGTAATGAGCAGTTCTTC. It yields the protein CASTPAGLVGNEQFF. The chain combines TRBV5-1 with TRBJ2-1; no reliable D call. V shed 6 bases and J shed 7 bases, with 20 bases lying between them. The CDR3 contains 15 residues. CDR1 SGHRS and CDR2 YFSETQ come from the germline V gene. The full variable domain, rest sourced from reference TRBV5-1 and TRBJ2-1, is KAGVTQTPRYLIKTRGQQVTLSCSPISGHRSVSWYQQTPGQGLQFLFEYFSETQRNKGNFPGRFSGRQFSNSRSEMNVSTLELGDSALYLCASTPAGLVGNEQFFGPGTRLTVL.

J is TRBJ1-1 and V is TRBV4-1; D may be TRBD1 (6 bases). The CDR3 runs 14 residues. CDR1 is MGHRA, CDR2 YSYEKL, per germline. Trimming left V 3 bases short and J 1 base short, with 9 bases between. The CDR3 protein is CASSQGHQNTEAFF. CDR3 nucleotides: TGCGCCAGCAGCCAGGGACACCAGAACACTGAAGCTTTCTTT.

This rearrangement joins TRBV28 to TRBJ1-4; 9 nucleotides agree with TRBD1. V lost 7 bases and J lost 10; bases outside the gene matches: 13. Germline CDR1 MDHEN, CDR2 SYDVKM. This CDR3 is built from 15 residues. CDR3 loop: CASIESKQGARKLFF. CDR3 DNA sequence: TGTGCCAGCATAGAGTCGAAACAGGGGGCCCGAAAACTGTTTTTT.

The chain is built from TRBV19 and TRBJ1-2; D perhaps matches TRBD1 (5 bases). Germline V gene data show CDR1 as LNHDA and CDR2 as SQIVND (reference sequence). V was cut by 4 bases and J by 2 bases, with 11 bases left in between. This CDR3 spans 14 amino acids. CDR3 coding DNA: TGTGCCAGTAGTACCGCCGGGGGGAACTATGGCTACACCTTC. This translates into CASSTAGGNYGYTF.

This rearrangement joins TRBV28 to TRBJ2-3; D remains ambiguous. Trimming cost V 2 bases and J 2 bases, with 5 bases left between them. Germline V gene data show CDR1 as MDHEN and CDR2 as SYDVKM. The CDR3 runs 13 residues. The CDR3 protein is CASSLETTDTQYF. The CDR3 DNA sequence: TGTGCCAGCAGTTTAGAAACCACAGATACGCAGTATTTT.

The table lists this clone with a few counts. The chain couples TRBV28 to TRBJ1-1; D unresolved. Trimming shortened V by 7 bases and J by 3 bases, and 9 bases separated the two germline ends. CDR1 and CDR2 from the germline V gene are MDHEN and SYDVKM. This CDR3 comprises 12 residues. As DNA, the CDR3 is TGTGCCAGCACTGACACAGACACTGAAGCTTTCTTT. Protein: CASTDTDTEAFF.

The chain combines TRBV5-1 with TRBJ2-7, with TRBD1 matching over 8 bases. The length of the CDR3 is 14 residues. Losses at the gene ends were 2 bases for V and 7 bases for J; bases not matched to a gene: 8. Per the germline V gene, CDR1 is SGHRS and CDR2 is YFSETQ. The CDR3 reads CASSLQTGAGEQYF. The CDR3 DNA sequence: TGCGCCAGCAGCTTACAGACAGGGGCGGGGGAGCAGTACTTC.

J is TRBJ2-3 and V is TRBV11-2; D ambiguous. Trimming left V 6 bases short and J 0 bases short, with 10 bases between. Germline values: CDR1 SGHAT, CDR2 FQNNGV. This CDR3 comprises 14 residues. CDR3 DNA: TGTGCCAGCAGGTCAGGTTTCAGCACAGATACGCAGTATTTT. This translates into CASRSGFSTDTQYF.

The V call is TRBV9, the J call TRBJ2-3; D may be TRBD2 (6 bases). This CDR3 comprises 15 residues. Trimming cost V 1 base and J 0 bases, with 9 bases left between them. Germline lookup yields CDR1 SGDLS and CDR2 YYNGEE. Here the CDR3 DNA reads TGTGCCAGCAGCGTACAGGGACTTAGCACAGATACGCAGTATTTT. Residues: CASSVQGLSTDTQYF.

V gene TRBV7-8 combines with J gene TRBJ2-7; D possibly corresponds to TRBD1 (5 bases). CDR3 length equals 18 residues. From germline, CDR1 is SGHVS and CDR2 FQNEAQ. V gave up 5 bases and J gave up 2 bases, with 25 bases separating them. CDR3 protein: CASSLAVSVGRVTYEQYF. The CDR3 DNA follows: TGTGCCAGCAGCCTGGCGGTGTCCGTTGGCAGGGTAACCTACGAGCAGTACTTC.

The V gene is TRBV5-6, the J gene TRBJ2-1; the D gene could be TRBD1 or TRBD2 (5 bases each). Between the trimmed V and J ends, which lost 3 bases and 1 base, there was a span of 14 bases. Germline values: CDR1 SGHDT, CDR2 YYEEEE. This CDR3 region has 16 residues. This chain's CDR3 is CASSSPRDGSYNEQFF. The CDR3 nucleotides are TGTGCCAGCAGCTCCCCCCGGGACGGGTCCTACAATGAGCAGTTCTTC. The full variable domain, with the rest looked up from reference TRBV5-6 and TRBJ2-1, is DAGVTQSPTHLIKTRGQQVTLRCSPKSGHDTVSWYQQALGQGPQFIFQYYEEEERQRGNFPDRFSGHQFPNYSSELNVNALLLGDSALYLCASSSPRDGSYNEQFFGPGTRLTVL.

This clone has only one observation. The CDR3 here is CASSLGLGQFF. The CDR3 DNA follows: TGTGCCAGCAGCTTAGGTCTGGGGCAGTTCTTC. The chain employs TRBV7-2 and TRBJ2-1; D uncertain. The V gene's germline CDR1 is SGHTA and CDR2 FQGNSA. The CDR3 loop spans 11 amino acids. The V end was cut by 1 base, the J end by 12 bases, with 7 bases between.

The chain links TRBV7-8 to TRBJ2-7, with TRBD2 matching 8 bases. The CDR3 totals 15 residues. With 5 bases clipped from V and 3 bases from J, the junction kept 9 bases outside the gene matches. From germline, CDR1 is SGHVS and CDR2 FQNEAQ. CDR3 nucleotides: TGTGCCAGCAGCCTCCGGGGGGGGGAAGTCTACGAGCAGTACTTC. Protein sequence: CASSLRGGEVYEQYF.

This clone was seen more than once but under ten times. The chain links TRBV6-6 to TRBJ2-2, with 7 positions matching TRBD1. Germline V gene lookup returns CDR1 MNHNY and CDR2 SVGAGI (reference sequence). The J segment lost 1 base and the V segment lost 6 bases, leaving 2 bases of the junction unmatched. The CDR3 consists of 14 residues. This CDR3 reads CASSWTGNTGELFF. The CDR3 DNA follows: TGTGCCAGCAGCTGGACAGGGAACACCGGGGAGCTGTTTTTT.

The chain is built from TRBV2 and TRBJ2-3, with D hard to call. With 9 bases removed from V and 4 bases from J, the gap between germline ends came to 14 bases. The CDR3 runs to 13 residues. Germline assignment: CDR1 SNHLY and CDR2 FYNNEI. The CDR3 is CARGWSESDTQYF. CDR3 coding DNA: TGTGCCAGGGGGTGGTCCGAATCAGATACGCAGTATTTT.

This sequence joins TRBV25-1 and TRBJ1-6; the match to TRBD1 covers 7 bases. CDR1 and CDR2 (germline): MGHDK, SYGVNS. The CDR3 runs to 13 residues. Trimming cost V 4 bases and J 9 bases; bases outside gene matches: 3. CDR3 DNA sequence: TGTGCCAGCAGTGGACAGGGAACTTCACCCCTCCACTTT. This sequence encodes CASSGQGTSPLHF.

The CDR3 DNA is TGTGCCAGCAGCCCAAGACAACAGGGGGGTACCGGGGAGCTGTTTTTT. Translating it yields CASSPRQQGGTGELFF. The chain couples TRBV4-2 to TRBJ2-2, with 8 bases aligning to TRBD1. This CDR3 contains 16 residues. Per the germline V gene, CDR1 is LGHNA and CDR2 is YNFKEQ. J was trimmed by 5 bases and V by 4 bases; bases with no gene match: 9.

The chain combines TRBV6-5 with TRBJ2-3; D is perhaps TRBD1 (6 bases). CDR3 length: 14 amino acids. V dropped 5 bases and J dropped 0 bases, with 9 bases sitting between them. Germline CDR1 MNHEY, CDR2 SVGAGI. The CDR3, as DNA: TGTGCCAGCAGTGCCGACAGGAGCACAGATACGCAGTATTTT. The encoded protein is CASSADRSTDTQYF.

The chain carries TRBV11-3 and TRBJ2-7, with 8 bases aligning to TRBD2. Germline V lookup: CDR1 SGHNT, CDR2 YENEEA. CDR3 length: 16 residues. V was pared by 0 bases and J by 4 bases, with 8 bases of the junction left unmatched. CDR3 amino acids: CASSLEGGGLAYEQYF. CDR3 DNA: TGTGCCAGCAGCTTAGAAGGCGGAGGACTAGCTTACGAGCAGTACTTC.

This chain uses TRBV19 with TRBJ2-7, with 9 bases lining up with TRBD2. The trim removed 6 bases at V and 2 bases at J, leaving 5 bases unmatched. CDR3 length equals 14 residues. Germline-derived CDR1 and CDR2 are LNHDA and SQIVND (reference sequence). The DNA for the CDR3 is TGTGCCAGTAGCGTGACTAGCGGTACCTACGAGCAGTACTTC. Protein sequence: CASSVTSGTYEQYF.

The J gene is TRBJ1-6, the V gene TRBV9; tentatively, D is TRBD1 (6 bases). Trimming left V 4 bases short and J 6 bases short, with 11 bases between. Per the germline V gene, CDR1 is SGDLS and CDR2 is YYNGEE. The CDR3 spans 14 residues. CDR3 coding DNA: TGTGCCAGCAGCCAAGGACAGTTTAATTCACCCCTCCACTTT. Protein product: CASSQGQFNSPLHF.

The rearrangement uses TRBV5-4 and TRBJ2-7, with 7 bases fitting TRBD1. Germline CDR1 is SGHNT and CDR2 is YYREEE (reference sequence). CDR3 size: 14 residues. V was pared by 0 bases and J by 4 bases, with 4 bases of the junction left unmatched. The DNA for the CDR3 is TGTGCCAGCAGCTTGGATAGGGGGCGGTACGAGCAGTACTTC. Translated, it gives CASSLDRGRYEQYF.

This chain connects TRBV7-3 to TRBJ2-4, with 8 bases matching TRBD1. The CDR3 extends over 14 amino acids. The V segment lost 6 bases and the J segment 6 bases; nucleotides outside the gene matches: 7. Germline loops: CDR1 SGHTA, CDR2 FQGTGA. CDR3 protein: CASSSGQGLNIQYF. The CDR3 nucleotides read TGTGCCAGCAGTTCCGGACAGGGACTAAACATTCAGTACTTC.

This clone was detected only a few times. V is TRBV30 and J is TRBJ2-1; no reliable D call. The CDR3 extends over 14 amino acids. V was trimmed by 0 bases and J by 5 bases, leaving 11 bases between them. In germline, CDR1 is GTSNPN, CDR2 SVGIG (reference sequence). As DNA, the CDR3 is TGTGCCTGGAGTGTTGATGGATTTAACAATGAGCAGTTCTTC. This sequence encodes CAWSVDGFNNEQFF. Looking up the rest from reference TRBV30 and TRBJ2-1 gives the full variable domain: SQTIHQWPATLVQPVGSPLSLECTVEGTSNPNLYWYRQAAGRGLQLLFYSVGIGQISSEVPQNLSASRPQDRQFILSSKKLLLSDSGFYLCAWSVDGFNNEQFFGPGTRLTVL.

CDR3 DNA sequence: TGTGCCTGGAGTGGATTAGCGGGAACCTACGAGCAGTACTTC. This codes for CAWSGLAGTYEQYF. The chain recombines TRBV30 with TRBJ2-7; 8 nucleotides line up with TRBD2. The germline gives CDR1 GTSNPN, CDR2 SVGIG (reference sequence). The CDR3 contains 14 residues. Germline trimming cut 1 base from V and 2 bases from J; bases unmatched to any gene: 4.

Concerning this clone itself: Compared with germline, one end of the junction differs, possibly owing to a read error. For the CDR3, the DNA is TGTGCCAGCACCTTATCTGGGGTGCAGTACGAGCAGTACTTC. Amino acids: CASTLSGVQYEQYF. The chain uses TRBV7-9 and TRBJ2-7; D unresolved. Germline V gene lookup returns CDR1 SEHNR and CDR2 FQNEAQ (reference sequence). The CDR3 has 14 residues.